This TCR beta chain was retrieved from a study of blood T cell repertoires in COVID-19. The overall study: Samples came from the United States, Italy and Spain, spanning acute and convalescent COVID-19. The cDNA or gDNA used as material had been derived from T cells, B-cell-depleted T cells, or PBMCs.

This clone was observed a single time. The length of the CDR3 is 15 residues. The trim removed 1 base at V and 7 bases at J, leaving 8 bases unmatched. Germline lookup yields CDR1 SGHNT and CDR2 YYREEE (reference sequence). Recruited during active infection, patients (from Seattle) were subsequently followed longitudinally. Authors' methods: Reference gene primers were amplified, and this amplification served to estimate nucleated cell counts. Generated by immunoSEQ multiplex PCR, the TCRdb table keeps only in-frame clones and is missing some. The DNA was the basis for D and trimming; V, J and clone size are from that table. There are about 57,000 clones in the sample; about nine tenths occur only once, and more than 20% lies in the top ten.

The sequencing sample was made of peripheral blood. The sequence was collected from an elderly woman with COVID-19, enrolled during active disease. This rearrangement joins TRBV5-4 to TRBJ2-7, with 10 bases lining up with TRBD2. CDR3 amino acids: CASSLLAGAPGEQYF. CDR3 nucleotide sequence: TGTGCCAGCAGCTTGCTAGCGGGGGCCCCTGGGGAGCAGTACTTC.